Below are 4 T cell receptor beta chains sequenced from a single sample in a study of cytomegalovirus exposure and HLA in healthy donors. PCR amplification relied on 60 Vbeta primers (plus 13 Jbeta primers). TCRdb keeps only in-frame clones here, not all; method: immunoSEQ multiplex PCR. Of around 170,000 clones listed, around 85% are singletons. The sample consisted of PBMCs. The origin of the receptors is a man in his forties or fifties in good health and CMV-seropositive.

The table lists this clone with a few counts. This rearrangement joins TRBV6-5 to TRBJ2-1; 12 bases line up with TRBD2. Germline V gives CDR1 MNHEY, CDR2 SVGAGI. V gave up 7 bases and J gave up 7 bases; unmatched junction bases: 5. This CDR3 comprises 14 residues. CDR3 nucleotides: TGTGCCAGCAAATACGGACTAGCGGGGAATGAGCAGTTCTTC. Amino acid sequence: CASKYGLAGNEQFF.

The chain employs TRBV7-9 and TRBJ1-1, with D possibly matching TRBD1 (6 bases). V was pared by 3 bases and J by 0 bases, with 8 bases between. The CDR3 totals 14 residues. Germline lookup yields CDR1 SEHNR and CDR2 FQNEAQ (reference sequence). The CDR3 spells CASSFQGMNTEAFF. CDR3 bases: TGTGCCAGCAGCTTTCAGGGGATGAACACTGAAGCTTTCTTT.

This clone was seen a handful of times. The rearrangement joins TRBV4-2 to TRBJ2-2; TRBD2 matches 10 bases. The CDR3 contains 18 residues. V shed 4 bases and J 5 bases; nucleotides not matched to a gene: 13. In germline, CDR1 is LGHNA, CDR2 YNFKEQ. CDR3 DNA sequence: TGTGCCAGCAGCCTTCCCGGGACTAGCGCCCGGGGTACCGGGGAGCTGTTTTTT. It translates to CASSLPGTSARGTGELFF.

The CDR3 sequence is CASSRTSGRNANTGELFF. The DNA for the CDR3 is TGTGCCAGCAGCAGGACTAGCGGGAGGAATGCGAACACCGGGGAGCTGTTTTTT. This rearrangement joins TRBV11-2 to TRBJ2-2; 14 bases are shared with TRBD2. Germline CDR1 is SGHAT and CDR2 is FQNNGV. V dropped 5 bases and J dropped 0; count of bases not matched to a gene: 5. This CDR3 has 18 amino acids.